This TCR beta chain is drawn from a study of cytomegalovirus exposure and HLA in healthy donors. Overall study context: Earlier findings included about 120 million unique TCR beta sequences obtained from approximately 170 million T cells.

This clone was seen a single time. Its target is not known. CDR1 and CDR2 from the germline V gene are SGHVS and FQNEAQ. After removal of 6 bases from V and 9 bases from J, the junction contained 6 bases not matched to a gene. The CDR3 loop spans 13 amino acids. The donors comprised healthy bone marrow donors. The PCR employed 60 Vbeta primers together with 13 Jbeta primers. The table came from immunoSEQ multiplex PCR; TCRdb's copy has only in-frame clones and leaves some out. This sample has around 120,000 clones; about three quarters occur once, and the top ten carry 2.5% to 3.5%. General study points: TCR beta chains associated with HLA were, in a later analysis, more clonally expanded than equally common others. The authors listed some 160 TCR beta chains as cytomegalovirus-associated.

The V and J genes are TRBV7-8 and TRBJ2-1; 9 positions agree with TRBD2. This TCR was recovered from a woman aged 25 to 39 in good health and CMV-seropositive. Material: PBMCs. CDR3 protein: CASSSFSGGEQFF. The CDR3 nucleotides read TGTGCCAGCAGTTCATTTAGCGGGGGTGAGCAGTTCTTC. The whole variable domain, remainder taken from reference TRBV7-8 and TRBJ2-1, is GAGVSQSPRYKVAKRGQDVALRCDPISGHVSLFWYQQALGQGPEFLTYFQNEAQLDKSGLPSDRFFAERPEGSVSTLKIQRTQQEDSAVYLCASSSFSGGEQFFGPGTRLTVL.